These 25 T cell receptor beta chains share one sample of origin, sequenced in a study of blood T cells in healthy people across ages (dated by TCRdb to about 2015). The protocol used for the library was 5' RACE. Sequencing was performed on an Illumina HiSeq 2500. The second PCR ran for about 6 to 12 cycles and used a J-beta primer mix along with a sample-barcoded 5' primer. TCRdb trimmed the raw reads at Q25, called clones with MiXCR and kept productive beta chains. Each entry is one CDR3 protein sequence, shown with its most common DNA and genes. Across this sample there are 1.2 million to 1.5 million distinct CDR3 sequences, with around two fifths seen only once. The top ten clones comprise under 8% of the sample. Material for sequencing was blood. The receptors originated from a woman younger than 30 in good health.

The chain links TRBV9 to TRBJ1-1; TRBD1 aligns across 10 bases. V gave up 0 bases and J gave up 5 bases; unmatched junction bases: 10. The V gene's germline CDR1 is SGDLS and CDR2 YYNGEE. The length of the CDR3 is 17 residues. The CDR3 loop is CASSVGRGQGFGTEAFF. CDR3 nucleotide sequence: TGTGCCAGCAGCGTAGGTAGGGGACAGGGGTTTGGGACTGAAGCTTTCTTT.

The V and J genes are TRBV6-1 and TRBJ1-1; D remains ambiguous. There are 13 residues in the CDR3. The V gene lost 7 bases and the J gene lost 7 bases, with 16 bases spanning the gap. Germline CDR1 is MNHNS and CDR2 is SASEGT. DNA for the CDR3: TGTGCCAGCATTGGAGGGAATCTAATTGAAGCTTTCTTT. It yields the protein CASIGGNLIEAFF.

The J gene is TRBJ1-2, the V gene TRBV29-1, with D maybe TRBD1 (6 bases). This CDR3 is 16 amino acids long. Germline V gene lookup returns CDR1 SQVTM and CDR2 ANQGSEA. V lost 4 bases to trimming and J lost 0 bases, with 18 bases between them. CDR3 bases: TGCAGCGTTGGGAGGGAGGACAGAAGTTCTAACTATGGCTACACCTTC. Protein sequence: CSVGREDRSSNYGYTF.

This clonotype came up a few times. In DNA, the CDR3 is TGTGCCAGCAGTTACTCCTCCGGTACGCAGTATTTT. As protein: CASSYSSGTQYF. This sequence joins TRBV6-5 and TRBJ2-3, with D unclear. This CDR3 spans 12 amino acids. Germline assignment: CDR1 MNHEY and CDR2 SVGAGI. The V gene lost 0 bases and the J gene lost 8 bases, with 6 bases spanning the gap.

There are a few counts of this clonotype. This CDR3 reads CASSQGLLEQYF. CDR3 bases: TGTGCCAGCAGCCAAGGCCTACTCGAGCAGTACTTC. The chain carries TRBV3-1 and TRBJ2-7; the D is unclear. V lost 1 base, J lost 6 bases, and 7 bases lay in between. Germline CDR1 and CDR2: LGHDT and YNNKEL (reference sequence). The CDR3 is made up of 12 amino acids.

This clonotype was observed a few times. The rearrangement links TRBV20-1 to TRBJ1-2; 10 positions match TRBD1. CDR3 length: 15 amino acids. The germline V gene encodes CDR1 DFQATT and CDR2 SNEGSKA (reference sequence). The ends lost 3 bases at V and 4 bases at J; junction bases unmatched: 8. This CDR3 reads CSASPGTGAPYGYTF. CDR3 sequence (DNA): TGCAGTGCTAGCCCCGGGACAGGGGCTCCCTATGGCTACACCTTC.

J is TRBJ2-7 and V is TRBV2; 12 bases agree with TRBD2. CDR1 SNHLY and CDR2 FYNNEI come from the germline V gene. The junction had 2 bases not matched to a gene; V was cut back by 6 bases and J by 2 bases. The CDR3 consists of 14 residues. This chain's CDR3 is CASRTSGGPYEQYF. In DNA form, the CDR3 reads TGTGCCAGCAGGACTAGCGGGGGACCCTACGAGCAGTACTTC.

DNA of the CDR3: TGTGCCAGCAGATCGACCATCAATGAGCAGTACTTC. Residues: CASRSTINEQYF. The V gene is TRBV6-5, the J gene TRBJ2-5; D is unresolved. V lost 6 bases and J lost 11, with 16 bases in between. The V gene's germline CDR1 is MNHEY and CDR2 SVGAGI. The CDR3 spans 12 residues.

The chain employs TRBV20-1 and TRBJ2-2; D remains ambiguous. Between the trimmed V and J ends, which lost 4 bases and 8 bases, there was a span of 2 bases. CDR3 length equals 9 residues. Germline V gives CDR1 DFQATT, CDR2 SNEGSKA (reference sequence). This CDR3 reads CSATGELFF. CDR3 nucleotides: TGCAGTGCTACGGGGGAGCTGTTTTTT.

This clonotype was observed many times. This chain connects TRBV5-1 to TRBJ2-4; the match to TRBD2 covers 7 bases. The V gene's germline CDR1 is SGHRS and CDR2 YFSETQ. CDR3 size: 17 residues. Trimming cost V 2 bases and J 0 bases; bases outside gene matches: 8. The CDR3 sequence: CASSFGEGRGAKNIQYF. CDR3 DNA: TGCGCCAGCAGCTTTGGGGAGGGGAGGGGAGCCAAAAACATTCAGTACTTC. The full variable domain, with the rest looked up from reference TRBV5-1 and TRBJ2-4, is KAGVTQTPRYLIKTRGQQVTLSCSPISGHRSVSWYQQTPGQGLQFLFEYFSETQRNKGNFPGRFSGRQFSNSRSEMNVSTLELGDSALYLCASSFGEGRGAKNIQYFGAGTRLSVL.

The chain uses TRBV19 and TRBJ2-7, with 8 bases aligning to TRBD2. V shed 7 bases and J 3 bases; nucleotides not matched to a gene: 8. The germline CDR1 and CDR2 sequences are LNHDA and SQIVND (reference sequence). This CDR3 has 14 amino acids. CDR3 in amino acids: CASKRGGPGYEQYF. For the CDR3, the DNA is TGTGCCAGTAAACGGGGGGGCCCAGGCTACGAGCAGTACTTC.

The gene calls are TRBV20-1 and TRBJ2-1; D uncertain. The end of the DNA aligns better with TRBJ2-7, so the J call may be wrong. Germline-derived CDR1 and CDR2 are DFQATT and SNEGSKA (reference sequence). This CDR3 is built from 14 residues. CDR3 DNA sequence: TGCAGTGCTAGAGACGGAACTTCCTACAATGAGCAGTACTTC. Its protein product is CSARDGTSYNEQYF.

The rearrangement uses TRBV11-2 and TRBJ2-7, with 8 bases identical to TRBD2. This CDR3 spans 17 amino acids. J was trimmed by 7 bases and V by 5 bases; bases with no gene match: 19. From germline, CDR1 is SGHAT and CDR2 FQNNGV. The CDR3 nucleotides read TGTGCCAGCAGCCCCAACCAAGCGGGAGCAGTCGACAATGAGCAGTACTTC. This encodes CASSPNQAGAVDNEQYF. Drawing the rest from reference TRBV11-2 and TRBJ2-7, the complete variable domain is EAGVAQSPRYKIIEKRQSVAFWCNPISGHATLYWYQQILGQGPKLLIQFQNNGVVDDSQLPKDRFSAERLKGVDSTLKIQPAKLEDSAVYLCASSPNQAGAVDNEQYFGPGTRLTVT.

V and J are TRBV12-3 or TRBV12-4 and TRBJ2-1; tentatively, D is TRBD1 (6 bases). The CDR3 covers 14 residues. Between the trimmed V and J ends, which lost 6 bases and 10 bases, there was a span of 19 bases. This chain's CDR3 is CASSPPGQLYEQFF. DNA for the CDR3: TGTGCCAGCAGCCCCCCTGGACAGTTATACGAGCAGTTCTTC.

This clonotype was detected a few times. The chain links TRBV28 to TRBJ2-4; D might be TRBD1 (6 bases). V was clipped by 4 bases and J by 0 bases, with 16 bases between them. The CDR3 is 17 amino acids. Germline V lookup: CDR1 MDHEN, CDR2 SYDVKM. The CDR3 spells CASSSRDTTLAKNIQYF. In nucleotides, the CDR3 is TGTGCCAGCAGTTCACGGGACACCACTCTAGCCAAAAACATTCAGTACTTC.

The chain links TRBV12-3 or TRBV12-4 to TRBJ2-3, with 7 bases fitting TRBD2. With 7 bases clipped from V and 4 bases from J, the junction kept 14 bases outside the gene matches. The CDR3 has 16 residues. CDR3 protein: CASNDGASGRADTQYF. As DNA, the CDR3 is TGTGCCAGCAATGATGGGGCTAGCGGTAGAGCAGATACGCAGTATTTT.

This clonotype was recorded a few times. V and J are TRBV11-2 and TRBJ2-7; D may be TRBD2 (6 bases). Germline V CDR1 and CDR2: SGHAT, FQNNGV. CDR3 length: 16 amino acids. Trimming took off 0 bases at V and 9 bases at J, with 21 bases between the two ends. The CDR3 loop is CASSLDRGSGDVGQYF. The CDR3 DNA is TGTGCCAGCAGCTTAGATCGCGGTAGCGGTGATGTAGGGCAGTACTTC.

This clonotype was recorded at least ten times. DNA of the CDR3: TGCAGCTCTGGACTAGCTAGAGGAGAGACCCAGTACTTC. Translated: CSSGLARGETQYF. This sequence joins TRBV29-1 and TRBJ2-5; TRBD2 matches 8 bases. This CDR3 has 13 residues. After removal of 8 bases from V and 4 bases from J, the junction contained 9 bases not matched to a gene. The germline gives CDR1 SQVTM, CDR2 ANQGSEA.

The rearrangement links TRBV20-1 to TRBJ2-1; no clear D gene. Trimming took 6 bases from V and 6 from J, leaving 6 bases between them. Germline CDR1 DFQATT, CDR2 SNEGSKA (reference sequence). The CDR3 is 10 amino acids. In nucleotides, the CDR3 is TGCAGTGCCCCGTTCAATGAGCAGTTCTTC. It yields the protein CSAPFNEQFF.

This clonotype was seen a few times. The V call is TRBV20-1, the J call TRBJ1-6; 9 nucleotides match TRBD1. This CDR3 spans 14 amino acids. Per germline, CDR1 DFQATT and CDR2 SNEGSKA (reference sequence). Trimming cost V 2 bases and J 7 bases; bases outside gene matches: 3. CDR3 bases: TGCAGTGCTAGAACCACAGGGGGCAATTCACCCCTCCACTTT. This gives the protein CSARTTGGNSPLHF.

This clonotype was detected a few times. This chain joins TRBV5-1 and TRBJ2-5; 7 positions match TRBD1. Judging by the DNA end, TRBJ2-7 fits better; the J call may be wrong. The germline V gene has CDR1 SGHRS and CDR2 YFSETQ. This CDR3 spans 15 amino acids. DNA for the CDR3: TGCGCCAGCAGCTTACGCTCCCTTACAGGGGCCGAGCAGTACTTC. Protein sequence: CASSLRSLTGAEQYF.

The J gene is TRBJ2-5, the V gene TRBV27, with D possibly matching TRBD1 (6 bases). Germline lookup yields CDR1 MNHEY and CDR2 SMNVEV (reference sequence). V lost 3 bases, J lost 5 bases, and 13 bases lay in between. The CDR3 has 14 residues. The CDR3 protein is CASSFSDRFETQYF. The CDR3 DNA follows: TGTGCCAGCAGTTTCTCCGACAGGTTCGAGACCCAGTACTTC.

This chain uses TRBV20-1 with TRBJ2-7; D perhaps matches TRBD1 (5 bases). This CDR3 region has 14 residues. Germline values: CDR1 DFQATT, CDR2 SNEGSKA (reference sequence). The ends were cut back, 5 bases at V and 2 bases at J, with 16 bases in the middle. CDR3 amino acids: CSAGRQHFTYEQYF. CDR3 coding DNA: TGCAGTGCTGGTCGACAGCACTTCACCTACGAGCAGTACTTC.

The genes are TRBV20-1 and TRBJ2-1, with 8 bases lining up with TRBD2. With V trimmed by 6 bases and J by 13 bases, 14 bases remained unmatched. The germline CDR1 and CDR2 sequences are DFQATT and SNEGSKA (reference sequence). This CDR3 is built from 13 residues. CDR3 loop: CSAPIPSGGTQFF. The DNA for the CDR3 is TGCAGTGCCCCCATCCCGTCGGGGGGGACCCAGTTCTTC.

The chain combines TRBV2 with TRBJ2-3; 14 bases align to TRBD2. J gave up 4 bases and V 4 bases, and 10 bases lay outside the gene matches. CDR3 size: 18 residues. Germline lookup yields CDR1 SNHLY and CDR2 FYNNEI. The CDR3 is CASSVTTSTSGRADTQYF. The CDR3 region has the DNA TGTGCCAGCAGTGTTACCACTTCGACTAGCGGGAGGGCAGATACGCAGTATTTT.